The 20 T cell receptor beta chains below all came from one sample that was sequenced in a study of blood T cell repertoires in COVID-19. Here immunoSEQ multiplex PCR was the method, and the copy in TCRdb shows in-frame clones only, minus some. The table shows fewer than 65,000 clones, with 75% to 90% occurring only once. Sequencing input: peripheral blood. The receptors were sampled from a man between 60 and 75 years old with acute or convalescent COVID-19.

The gene calls are TRBV27 and TRBJ2-7; 9 nucleotides agree with TRBD1. The CDR3 runs 14 residues. V shed 6 bases and J 7 bases; nucleotides not matched to a gene: 10. Looked up from germline, CDR1 is MNHEY and CDR2 is SMNVEV (reference sequence). The CDR3 nucleotides are TGTGCCAGCAGCGGACAACAGGGGGCGGGAGAGCAGTACTTC. Translation gives CASSGQQGAGEQYF.

This chain uses TRBV2 with TRBJ1-1; 7 bases align to TRBD1. Trimming at V came to 6 bases and at J to 2 bases, leaving 3 bases not matched to a gene. This CDR3 comprises 13 residues. CDR1 is SNHLY and CDR2 is FYNNEI in the germline V gene. The DNA of the CDR3 is TGTGCCAGCAGACGACAGGGCAACACTGAAGCTTTCTTT. Residues: CASRRQGNTEAFF. Complete variable domain (other parts from reference TRBV2 and TRBJ1-1): EPEVTQTPSHQVTQMGQEVILRCVPISNHLYFYWYRQILGQKVEFLVSFYNNEISEKSEIFDDQFSVERPDGSNFTLKIRSTKLEDSAMYFCASRRQGNTEAFFGQGTRLTVV.

The sample holds a few counts of this clone. This chain links TRBV7-9 with TRBJ2-2; tentatively, D is TRBD1 (6 bases). The V end was cut by 5 bases, the J end by 5 bases, with 12 bases between. In germline, CDR1 is SEHNR, CDR2 FQNEAQ (reference sequence). This CDR3 comprises 14 residues. In DNA form, the CDR3 reads TGTGCCAGCAGCACCCGACAGGCTACCGGGGAGCTGTTTTTT. Its translation is CASSTRQATGELFF.

The chain links TRBV27 to TRBJ1-1, with D perhaps TRBD1 (6 bases). The CDR3 is 13 amino acids. Germline-derived CDR1 and CDR2 are MNHEY and SMNVEV (reference sequence). Trimming cost V 5 bases and J 7 bases, with 14 bases left between them. CDR3: CASSPGTNNEAFF. The CDR3 region has the DNA TGTGCCAGCAGTCCCGGGACAAATAATGAAGCTTTCTTT.

CDR3 coding DNA: TGTGCCAGCAGCCCAGACACCTTCTTGAGCTCTGGAAACACCATATATTTT. Amino acid sequence: CASSPDTFLSSGNTIYF. The V gene is TRBV7-9, the J gene TRBJ1-3; D not certain. Trimming removed 5 bases from V and 0 bases from J, with 17 bases in between. Germline lookup yields CDR1 SEHNR and CDR2 FQNEAQ (reference sequence). The CDR3 has 17 amino acids.

This chain connects TRBV19 to TRBJ2-1; 9 nucleotides align to TRBD1. The CDR3 sequence is 15 residues long. The trim removed 3 bases at V and 8 bases at J, leaving 8 bases unmatched. CDR1 and CDR2 from the germline V gene are LNHDA and SQIVND (reference sequence). In DNA form, the CDR3 reads TGTGCCAGTAGTATCCGGGGGACAGGGAACCATGAGCAGTTCTTC. This encodes CASSIRGTGNHEQFF.

The V call is TRBV7-9, the J call TRBJ2-7, with D possibly matching TRBD2 (7 bases). V gave up 5 bases and J gave up 7 bases, with 15 bases separating them. The germline V gene has CDR1 SEHNR and CDR2 FQNEAQ (reference sequence). CDR3 length: 13 amino acids. The CDR3 loop reads CASSPGRGGEQYF. CDR3 sequence (DNA): TGTGCCAGCAGCCCGGGGAGGGGGGGTGAGCAGTACTTC.

The V and J genes are TRBV10-2 and TRBJ1-1, with D unclear. The CDR3 is 14 amino acids. Per germline, CDR1 WSHSY and CDR2 SAAADI. Trimming stripped 3 bases from V and 2 bases from J, with 10 bases between. CDR3 DNA: TGCGCCAGCAGTGACCCGGGATTTAACACTGAAGCTTTCTTT. This gives the protein CASSDPGFNTEAFF.

This clone was seen once. The CDR3 DNA sequence: TGTGCCTGGACCCGAGAGGGGGCACCAAACCAAGAGACCCAGTACTTC. Its protein product is CAWTREGAPNQETQYF. The chain recombines TRBV30 with TRBJ2-5, with 7 bases fitting TRBD1. The CDR3 loop spans 16 amino acids. V shed 4 bases, J shed 0 bases, and the junction held 11 bases outside the gene matches. Germline lookup yields CDR1 GTSNPN and CDR2 SVGIG (reference sequence).

This chain uses TRBV4-2 with TRBJ2-2, with D maybe TRBD1 (5 bases). Trimming left V 0 bases short and J 5 bases short, with 13 bases between. The CDR3 loop spans 16 amino acids. Germline CDR1 and CDR2: LGHNA and YNFKEQ. CDR3 sequence (DNA): TGTGCCAGCAGCCAAGATCCCCTGGGGCAGACCGGGGAGCTGTTTTTT. Amino acids: CASSQDPLGQTGELFF.

J is TRBJ1-1 and V is TRBV7-9; D unclear. Trimming removed 5 bases at V and 0 bases at J, with 13 bases between. The CDR3 has 15 residues. Germline CDR1 is SEHNR and CDR2 is FQNEAQ (reference sequence). Written as DNA, the CDR3 is TGTGCCAGCAGCCCCCTAGCCGTTATGAACACTGAAGCTTTCTTT. It encodes CASSPLAVMNTEAFF. Supplemented by reference TRBV7-9 and TRBJ1-1, the full variable domain reads DTGVSQNPRHKITKRGQNVTFRCDPISEHNRLYWYRQTLGQGPEFLTYFQNEAQLEKSRLLSDRFSAERPKGSFSTLEIQRTEQGDSAMYLCASSPLAVMNTEAFFGQGTRLTVV.

The V call is TRBV23-1, the J call TRBJ1-4; D gene ambiguous. TRBV23-1 is an ORF; its function is uncertain. Trimming cost V 3 bases and J 5 bases, with 13 bases left between them. This CDR3 comprises 15 residues. The CDR3 loop is CASSHPQAQNEKLFF. The CDR3, as DNA: TGCGCCAGCAGTCATCCTCAGGCTCAGAATGAAAAACTGTTTTTT.

V and J are TRBV3-1 (or the pseudogene TRBV3-2) and TRBJ1-1; tentative D call: TRBD1 (5 bases). The V end was cut by 4 bases, the J end by 4 bases, with 19 bases between. The CDR3 loop spans 16 amino acids. CDR1 is LGHDT, CDR2 YNNKEL, per germline (reference sequence). This CDR3 reads CASSRGSGGWTTEAFF. Here the CDR3 DNA reads TGTGCCAGCAGCCGCGGGAGCGGGGGATGGACCACTGAAGCTTTCTTT.

This chain connects TRBV28 to TRBJ1-6; D gene unclear. The CDR3 is made up of 12 amino acids. V was shortened by 5 bases and J by 15 bases, with 14 bases between the two germline ends. The germline CDR1 and CDR2 sequences are MDHEN and SYDVKM. The CDR3 coding sequence is TGTGCCAGCAGTCCCCACGACCGAGGCCTCCACTTT. It encodes CASSPHDRGLHF.

V usage is TRBV4-1 and J usage is TRBJ1-3; D is unresolved. V was trimmed by 6 bases and J by 0 bases, leaving 12 bases between them. Germline CDR1 reads MGHRA; CDR2 reads YSYEKL. The CDR3 has 15 residues. The CDR3 region has the DNA TGCGCCAGCAGGCTGGGCCCAGCCTCTGGAAACACCATATATTTT. Its protein product is CASRLGPASGNTIYF.

The genes are TRBV14 and TRBJ2-5; TRBD2 matches at 10 bases. Trimming removed 3 bases from V and 1 base from J; junction bases left unmatched: 8. The CDR3 contains 17 residues. Germline CDR1 is SGHDN and CDR2 is FVKESK. CDR3 sequence reads: CASSHPRSGRSQETQYF. Written as DNA, the CDR3 is TGTGCCAGCAGCCATCCGCGTAGCGGGAGGAGCCAAGAGACCCAGTACTTC.

This rearrangement joins TRBV6-5 to TRBJ1-1, with D possibly being TRBD1 (6 bases). The CDR3 spans 14 residues. Looked up from germline, CDR1 is MNHEY and CDR2 is SVGAGI. Deletions cut 2 bases from V and 3 bases from J, with 10 bases between. The CDR3 sequence: CASSYGGADTEAFF. CDR3 DNA sequence: TGTGCCAGCAGTTACGGGGGGGCGGACACTGAAGCTTTCTTT.

The chain joins TRBV5-1 to TRBJ1-1; D unclear. V lost 0 bases, J lost 1 base, and 13 bases lay in between. The CDR3 is 16 amino acids. Germline CDR1 SGHRS, CDR2 YFSETQ. The DNA of the CDR3 is TGCGCCAGCAGCTTGGATTTCGGCAGGTCGAACACTGAAGCTTTCTTT. It encodes CASSLDFGRSNTEAFF.

V is TRBV2 and J is TRBJ2-7, with TRBD2 matching over 8 bases. The CDR3 runs 14 residues. Germline values: CDR1 SNHLY, CDR2 FYNNEI. Trimming took 6 bases from V and 0 from J; bases not matched to a gene: 4. CDR3 sequence (DNA): TGTGCCAGCAGGGGACTAGTGAACTCCTACGAGCAGTACTTC. Amino acids: CASRGLVNSYEQYF. The full variable domain, its missing parts supplied by reference TRBV2 and TRBJ2-7, is EPEVTQTPSHQVTQMGQEVILRCVPISNHLYFYWYRQILGQKVEFLVSFYNNEISEKSEIFDDQFSVERPDGSNFTLKIRSTKLEDSAMYFCASRGLVNSYEQYFGPGTRLTVT.

Here the CDR3 reads CASSMSTTYIYEQYF. The CDR3 nucleotides read TGTGCCAGTAGTATGTCCACGACATACATCTACGAGCAGTACTTC. The rearrangement joins TRBV19 to TRBJ2-7; D gene unclear. The CDR3 runs to 15 residues. The V gene lost 3 bases and the J gene lost 3 bases, with 15 bases spanning the gap. In germline, CDR1 is LNHDA, CDR2 SQIVND (reference sequence).